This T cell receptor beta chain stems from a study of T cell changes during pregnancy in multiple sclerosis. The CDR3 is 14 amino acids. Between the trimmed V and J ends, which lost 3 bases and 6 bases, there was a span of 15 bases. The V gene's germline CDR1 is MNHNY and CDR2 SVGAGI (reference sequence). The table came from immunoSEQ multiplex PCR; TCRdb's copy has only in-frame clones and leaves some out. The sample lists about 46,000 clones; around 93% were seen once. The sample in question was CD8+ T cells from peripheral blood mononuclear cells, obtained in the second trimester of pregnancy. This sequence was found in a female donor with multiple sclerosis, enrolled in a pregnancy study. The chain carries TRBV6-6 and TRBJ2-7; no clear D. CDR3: CASSYPQLLSEQYF. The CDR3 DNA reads TGTGCCAGCAGTTATCCGCAACTATTGAGCGAGCAGTACTTC.